Sequencing of this T cell receptor beta chain was carried out in a study of regulatory T cells in long-lasting Graves disease. Study observations and caveats: Graves' patients with persistent disease showed TCR diversity lower than patients newly diagnosed.

Stated time point: persistent/refractory GD, antithyroid drugs over 5 years with positive TRAb. With RNA extracted from PBMCs as input, the TCR library was made. From germline, CDR1 is GTSNPN and CDR2 SVGIG (reference sequence). This CDR3 is built from 13 residues. Trimming removed 8 bases from V and 0 bases from J, with 14 bases in between. This clonotype has a count of ten or more. Its antigen is unidentified. Libraries of TCR beta came from iRepertoire HTBI primers plus Arm-PCR of CDR3 regions. Via MiXCR, TCRdb re-called the multiplex PCR reads, giving one row per CDR3 protein. The data show more than 300,000 distinct CDR3 sequences, roughly a fifth seen once.

The rearrangement uses TRBV30 and TRBJ2-7; D is perhaps TRBD1 (7 bases). The receptor comes from a female donor with Graves disease. The input for sequencing was peripheral blood mononuclear cells (PBMCs), taken when the disease was refractory, from a patient treated with antithyroid drugs. The CDR3 DNA follows: TGTGCCGGAGGGGGGACAGCCTCCTACGAGCAGTACTTC. It translates to CAGGGTASYEQYF. The full variable domain, its missing parts supplied by reference TRBV30 and TRBJ2-7, is SQTIHQWPATLVQPVGSPLSLECTVEGTSNPNLYWYRQAAGRGLQLLFYSVGIGQISSEVPQNLSASRPQDRQFILSSKKLLLSDSGFYLCAGGGTASYEQYFGPGTRLTVT.